A selection of T cell receptor beta chains follows, all from one sample in a study. In TCRdb, the 5' RACE reads were re-called with MiXCR into one record per CDR3 protein. In the table there are approximately 58,000 distinct CDR3 sequences, approximately 26% of which are singletons. The sample taken for sequencing was tumor-infiltrating Tregs sorted from the breast tumor. These TCRs come from a female donor with breast cancer. Both conserved end residues are trimmed from each CDR3. The D gene is left open where the match is weak. Rows give clone size only sometimes, using once, few, many, or a class for an expanded clone.

.	TRBV7-2	.	TRBJ2-4	PSSPGAGRIQY
.	TRBV28	.	TRBJ1-2	ASSNRDYGYT
TRBD1	TRBV6-5	.	TRBJ1-2	ASSPFGQGHGYT
TRBD1	TRBV27	few	TRBJ2-7	ASSVLPGQGTYEQY
.	TRBV9	few	TRBJ2-7	ASSLTPYEQY
TRBD2	TRBV2	few	TRBJ2-1	ATRTSGAYSEQF
TRBD2	TRBV28	.	TRBJ2-1	ASWEGFNEQF
TRBD1	TRBV29-1	once	TRBJ2-7	SVSRGTGVYEQY
.	TRBV11-2	.	TRBJ2-1	ASSPGPQVRNEQF
.	TRBV6-5	few	TRBJ2-5	ASSGPGGGETQY
.	TRBV18	few	TRBJ2-5	ASSLATSQETQY
TRBD2	TRBV4-1	.	TRBJ2-3	ASKGLAGRSTDTQY
.	TRBV12-3/TRBV12-4	.	TRBJ2-5	ASSSDSSVKTQY
TRBD1	TRBV29-1	.	TRBJ1-1	SVDRGRNTEAF
.	TRBV15	many	TRBJ2-3	ATSRDGGFGGTDTQY